These 10 T cell receptor beta chains were all obtained from the same sample, sequenced in a study of cytotoxic CD8 clonotypes in ibrutinib-treated CLL. Profiled with immunoSEQ multiplex PCR; TCRdb holds only in-frame clones, not every one. The sample has 110,000 to 150,000 clones; about three quarters are singletons. The specimen comprised PBMCs, sampled after 24 months of ibrutinib treatment. The receptors stem from a human donor with chronic lymphocytic leukemia.

This clone was found once. The V gene is TRBV9, the J gene TRBJ1-2; no reliable D call. The CDR3 sequence is 13 residues long. Germline V gene sequence: CDR1 SGDLS, CDR2 YYNGEE. Trimming shortened V by 3 bases and J by 8 bases, and 14 bases separated the two germline ends. The CDR3 reads CASSAGNKWGYTF. CDR3 sequence (DNA): TGTGCCAGCAGCGCCGGAAACAAGTGGGGCTACACCTTC.

This chain joins TRBV5-1 and TRBJ1-1; no clear D. With 6 bases removed from V and 0 bases from J, the gap between germline ends came to 15 bases. The CDR3 loop spans 15 amino acids. Germline CDR1 and CDR2: SGHRS and YFSETQ. In DNA form, the CDR3 reads TGCGCCAGCACCCGGGCCAGCCAGTTGAACACTGAAGCTTTCTTT. The encoded protein is CASTRASQLNTEAFF.

The J gene is TRBJ2-5, the V gene TRBV6-5, with TRBD2 matching 10 bases. Germline values: CDR1 MNHEY, CDR2 SVGAGI. The CDR3 contains 15 residues. The trim removed 6 bases at V and 2 bases at J, leaving 6 bases unmatched. The CDR3 DNA sequence: TGTGCCAGCAGACCCCTAGCGGGGGCTCAAGAGACCCAGTACTTC. It yields the protein CASRPLAGAQETQYF.

The chain is built from TRBV27 and TRBJ2-7; D might be TRBD1 (5 bases). V lost 1 base and J lost 4, with 14 bases in between. CDR3 length equals 15 residues. Germline CDR1 is MNHEY and CDR2 is SMNVEV (reference sequence). The CDR3 spells CASSLWSQGGYEQYF. For the CDR3, the DNA is TGTGCCAGCAGTTTATGGTCCCAGGGTGGGTACGAGCAGTACTTC.

Written as DNA, the CDR3 is TGTGCCAGCAGTCCCGGGACTTCGCCAAAGGGGGAGACCCAGTACTTC. Its translation is CASSPGTSPKGETQYF. The chain carries TRBV2 and TRBJ2-5, with D tentatively TRBD2 (6 bases). V was pared by 5 bases and J by 5 bases, with 21 bases between. This CDR3 contains 16 residues. Germline V gene lookup returns CDR1 SNHLY and CDR2 FYNNEI.

The rearrangement links TRBV6-5 to TRBJ2-1; D possibly uses TRBD1 or TRBD2 (7 bases each). Germline CDR1 and CDR2: MNHEY and SVGAGI. Trimming shortened V by 8 bases and J by 3 bases, and 14 bases separated the two germline ends. The CDR3 has 14 residues. The CDR3 region has the DNA TGTGCCAGCTCGCAGGGGGGGTACTACAATGAGCAGTTCTTC. Translating it yields CASSQGGYYNEQFF.

The chain joins TRBV5-6 to TRBJ2-5; tentative D call: TRBD2 (6 bases). Trimming took 0 bases from V and 7 from J, leaving 7 bases between them. The length of the CDR3 is 12 residues. Germline V lookup: CDR1 SGHDT, CDR2 YYEEEE. CDR3 region: CASSLGRGTQYF. The CDR3 nucleotides are TGTGCCAGCAGCTTGGGGAGGGGGACCCAGTACTTC.

The chain employs TRBV7-2 and TRBJ1-3; maybe TRBD1 (6 bases). CDR1 and CDR2 from the germline V gene are SGHTA and FQGNSA. V lost 5 bases to trimming and J lost 7 bases, with 12 bases between them. The CDR3 runs to 13 residues. The CDR3: CASSPLGANTIYF. CDR3 nucleotides: TGTGCCAGCAGCCCCCTGGGGGCCAACACCATATATTTT. Drawing the rest from reference TRBV7-2 and TRBJ1-3, the complete variable domain is GAGVSQSPSNKVTEKGKDVELRCDPISGHTALYWYRQSLGQGLEFLIYFQGNSAPDKSGLPSDRFSAERTGGSVSTLTIQRTQQEDSAVYLCASSPLGANTIYFGEGSWLTVV.

This chain connects TRBV7-9 to TRBJ2-7; 12 bases align to TRBD2. CDR3 length: 14 amino acids. Germline V gene data show CDR1 as SEHNR and CDR2 as FQNEAQ (reference sequence). V gave up 6 bases and J gave up 5 bases; unmatched junction bases: 5. CDR3 nucleotides: TGTGCCAGCAGGAGGACTAGCGGGGTTCACGAGCAGTACTTC. As protein: CASRRTSGVHEQYF.

The rearrangement joins TRBV29-1 to TRBJ1-5; maybe TRBD1 (6 bases). Trimming took 7 bases from V and 7 from J, leaving 20 bases between them. The CDR3 spans 14 residues. Germline CDR1 and CDR2: SQVTM and ANQGSEA. CDR3: CSAGGGTPGQPQHF. The CDR3 DNA reads as TGCAGCGCCGGAGGGGGGACGCCAGGACAGCCCCAGCATTTT.